This TCR beta chain derives from a study of T cells in Graves' hyperthyroidism and ophthalmopathy. The CDR3 runs 15 residues. Germline CDR1 and CDR2: SGDLS and YYNGEE. V was shortened by 0 bases and J by 3 bases, with 10 bases between the two germline ends. Worth noting for this clonotype: Its antigen is unidentified.

Amplification of TCR beta CDR3 regions used RNA as the template. An initial round of RT-PCR targeting the TCR CDR3 relied on the HTBI primer set. TCRdb re-analysed the multiplex PCR reads in MiXCR, keeping a single row per CDR3 protein. The data show 400,000 to 550,000 distinct CDR3 sequences, with around 24% seen just once and 10% to 12% held by the top ten. Overall study findings and caveats: The majority of expanded thyroid clonotypes above 0.001 also appeared in blood.

Ophthalmopathy cases met thresholds of Clinical Activity Score at least 3, NOSPECS grade at least 4 and duration under 3 months. Diagnosis rested on symptoms, serum thyroxine and TRAb, thyroid ultrasound, and orbital computed tomography. The source is a woman aged 30 to 39 with Graves' ophthalmopathy. Sequenced material: blood. The chain combines TRBV9 with TRBJ1-3, with D unresolved. In DNA form, the CDR3 reads TGTGCCAGCAGCGTAGGGGGTGAGATTGGAAACACCATATATTTT. This translates into CASSVGGEIGNTIYF.